The clone carrying this TCR beta chain was detected a few times. Its antigen is unknown. This sample was taken from a study of T-cell memory formation after mild COVID-19. Study-level points and caveats: In second-wave clones peaking day 37, SARS-CoV-2 specificity remained unconfirmed.

This CDR3 spans 15 amino acids. J lost 4 bases, V lost 0 bases, and 6 bases had no gene match. Germline V gene sequence: CDR1 GTSNPN, CDR2 SVGIG (reference sequence). TCRdb independently ran MiXCR on the 5' RACE reads; one entry per CDR3 protein. This table holds roughly 600,000 distinct CDR3 sequences, roughly 18% found once. The receptor's source is an adult woman who had mild COVID-19 (a few samples of this study predate the infection). Cell type and time point are not known. The V gene is TRBV30, the J gene TRBJ1-2; 9 bases are shared with TRBD1. Sequencing was carried out using PBMCs or a T cell subset sorted from them (not recorded which). The DNA for the CDR3 is TGTGCCTGGAGTGTAGGACAGGGGAGTGGCTATGGCTACACCTTC. This translates into CAWSVGQGSGYGYTF.